The sequence of this T cell receptor beta chain was determined in a study of blood T cells in healthy people across ages. Findings and limits, study-wide: Estimates of diversity drawn from one million T cells were considered underestimates. Significant beta diversity loss was already apparent by age around 40, declining roughly linearly.

Each donor's blood draw was around 10 milliliters of peripheral blood. Whenever a sample was processed, at least 6 million PBMCs were isolated. This clonotype was found once. Its matching antigen is unknown. At one boundary the junction diverges from the germline segment, which might be a read error. Per the germline V gene, CDR1 is DFQATT and CDR2 is SNEGSKA (reference sequence). The CDR3 is made up of 14 amino acids. Through a sample-barcoded 5' primer and a J-beta primer mix, a second PCR was run for 7 to 11 cycles. TCRdb called the 5' RACE reads again in MiXCR, with one record for every CDR3 protein. This table has about 1.4 million distinct CDR3 sequences, 59% appearing once.

The receptor was derived from a man in his late teens or twenties in good health. This chain joins TRBV20-1 and TRBJ1-6; 9 bases fit TRBD1. What was sequenced was blood. The CDR3, as DNA: TGCAGTGCTACTCCGGGACAGGGAGGTTCACCCCCCCACTTT. Its protein product is CSATPGQGGSPPHF.